This T cell receptor beta chain was captured in a study of T-cell memory formation after mild COVID-19. The CDR3 has 14 residues. Between the trimmed V and J ends, which lost 8 bases and 2 bases, there was a span of 14 bases. Germline V CDR1 and CDR2: LGHDT, YNNKEL (reference sequence). A single record per CDR3 protein comes from TCRdb applying MiXCR to the 5' RACE reads. The repertoire has under 400,000 distinct CDR3 sequences, 21% of them found once; the top ten carry 12%. Specimen: PBMCs or a T cell subset sorted from them (not recorded which). The receptor comes from an adult woman who had mild COVID-19 (a few samples of this study predate the infection). Cell type and time point are not known. The chain employs TRBV3-1 and TRBJ2-3; unclear D gene. The CDR3 is CASLGRSSTDTQYF. The CDR3 DNA sequence: TGTGCCAGCCTCGGACGGTCTTCCACAGATACGCAGTATTTT.